This T cell receptor (beta chain) comes out of a study of cytomegalovirus exposure and HLA in healthy donors. Study in general: In an early release, HLA-typed donors contributed tens of millions of unique TCR sequences. Study-level results: Later on, an analysis showed TCR association rates differing by HLA locus, with DRB1 the most and HLA-C the fewest. As immune exposure information, only CMV serostatus was available.

In the PCR, 60 Vbeta and 13 Jbeta primers were used. Clones were sequenced by immunoSEQ multiplex PCR, and TCRdb holds only the in-frame ones, with some missing. The table shows around 100,000 clones, with about 75% occurring only once. Points on this clone: Its antigen remains unknown.

Germline CDR1 is SGHTA and CDR2 is FQGNSA. V was clipped by 5 bases and J by 4 bases, with 15 bases between them. This CDR3 contains 15 residues. Sequencing was performed on PBMCs. The sequence was obtained from a male donor in good health and CMV-seropositive. The chain carries TRBV7-2 and TRBJ2-1; TRBD2 is a possible D gene (8 bases). The CDR3 DNA reads TGTGCCAGCAGCCCAGGGGGGACTAGTTACAATGAGCAGTTCTTC. Translating it yields CASSPGGTSYNEQFF. Full variable domain (missing parts from reference TRBV7-2 and TRBJ2-1): GAGVSQSPSNKVTEKGKDVELRCDPISGHTALYWYRQSLGQGLEFLIYFQGNSAPDKSGLPSDRFSAERTGGSVSTLTIQRTQQEDSAVYLCASSPGGTSYNEQFFGPGTRLTVL.